The TCR beta chain under discussion was sequenced for a study of blood T cell repertoires in COVID-19. In the original analysis: The authors estimated nucleated cell counts from reference gene primer amplification. The data were produced by immunoSEQ multiplex PCR, yet TCRdb's version contains in-frame clones alone and is incomplete. That table gives V, J and clone size, and the DNA gave D and trimming. Of roughly 76,000 clones in the sample, under 95% were seen once. V lost 2 bases and J lost 0, with 8 bases in between. The CDR3 length is 15 residues. Germline V lookup: CDR1 MNHNS, CDR2 SASEGT. Material for sequencing was peripheral blood. The sequence was collected from an older woman with active COVID-19. The chain employs TRBV6-1 and TRBJ1-5; no firm D call. CDR3 in amino acids: CASSEPVNSNQPQHF. The CDR3 DNA is TGTGCCAGCAGTGAACCGGTCAATAGCAATCAGCCCCAGCATTTT.